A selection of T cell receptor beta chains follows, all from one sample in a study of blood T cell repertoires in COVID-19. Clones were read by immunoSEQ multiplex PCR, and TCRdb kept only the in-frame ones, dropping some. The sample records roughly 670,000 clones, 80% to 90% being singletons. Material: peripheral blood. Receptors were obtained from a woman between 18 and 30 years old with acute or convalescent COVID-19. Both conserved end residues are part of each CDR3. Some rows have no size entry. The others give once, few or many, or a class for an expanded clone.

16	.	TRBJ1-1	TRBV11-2	CASSPSKGQGSTEAFF
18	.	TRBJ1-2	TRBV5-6	CASSLMLLRTGGQYGYTF
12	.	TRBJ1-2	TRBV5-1	CASSPGTYGYTF
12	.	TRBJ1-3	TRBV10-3	CATQGTGNTIYF
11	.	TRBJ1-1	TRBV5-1	CASSSGAEAFF
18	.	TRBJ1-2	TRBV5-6	CASSSRGTADQKYYGYTF
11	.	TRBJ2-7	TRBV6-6	CASKRSYEQYF
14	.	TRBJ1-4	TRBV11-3	CASSETATNEKLFF
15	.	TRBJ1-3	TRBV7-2	CASSLGQNSGNTIYF
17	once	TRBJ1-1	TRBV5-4	CASTLFRGQIMNTEAFF
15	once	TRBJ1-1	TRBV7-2	CASSLVPGMYTEAFF
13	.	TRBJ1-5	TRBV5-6	CASSSLRRGPQHF
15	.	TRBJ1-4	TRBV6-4	CASSDPAQGDEKLFF
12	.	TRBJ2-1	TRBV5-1	CASSSYRDEQFF
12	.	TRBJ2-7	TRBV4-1	CASSQRPGDPYF
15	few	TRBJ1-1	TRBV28	CASSSAEGKNTEAFF
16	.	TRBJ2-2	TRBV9	CASSVSHRVNTGELFF
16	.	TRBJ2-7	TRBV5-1	CASSPTEQGATGEQYF
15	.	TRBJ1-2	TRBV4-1	CASSQDGTGRYGYTF
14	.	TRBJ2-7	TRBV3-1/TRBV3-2	CASSQAPGSYEQYF
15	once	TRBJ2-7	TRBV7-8	CASSLVQGPLAEQYF
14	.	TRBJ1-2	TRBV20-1	CSASKGTGVYGYTF
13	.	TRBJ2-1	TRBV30	CAWSVEGVGEQFF
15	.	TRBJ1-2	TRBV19	CASSRGGTVNYGYTF
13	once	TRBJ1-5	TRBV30	CAWNGGDNQPQHF
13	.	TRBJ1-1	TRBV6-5	CASSKLRGTEAFF
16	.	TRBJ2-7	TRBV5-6	CASSSPGRGSPYEQYF
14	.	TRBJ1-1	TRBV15	CATTRTGWDTEAFF
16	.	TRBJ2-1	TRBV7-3	CASSSRGGVAYNEQFF
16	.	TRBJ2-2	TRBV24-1	CATSATDRLRAGELFF
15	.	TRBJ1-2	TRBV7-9	CASSSRDRGLYGYTF
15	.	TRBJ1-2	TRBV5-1	CASSLQGMTDYGYTF
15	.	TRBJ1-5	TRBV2	CASSEGGLENQPQHF
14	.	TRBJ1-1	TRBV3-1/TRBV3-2	CASSQAQGNTEAFF
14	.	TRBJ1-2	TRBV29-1	CSVANRDSRYGYTF
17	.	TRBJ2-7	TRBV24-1	CATSSTQLTGLESEQYF
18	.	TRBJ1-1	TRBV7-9	CASSLGLRTGGANTEAFF
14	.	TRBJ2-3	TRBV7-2	CASSLRAPTDTQYF